This T cell receptor (beta chain) was identified during a study of cytomegalovirus exposure and HLA in healthy donors. A word on this clone: Its antigen is undetermined.

Study-level results: The majority of CMV-associated TCR beta chains were reported as apparently HLA-restricted in a later analysis. TCR beta V segments were, for the most part, productive about 87% or about 30% of the time in an earlier analysis.

The CDR3 is made up of 13 amino acids. V lost 5 bases to trimming and J lost 6 bases, with 13 bases between them. Germline V gene data show CDR1 as SSHAT and CDR2 as FNYEAQ (reference sequence). It was with 60 Vbeta and 13 Jbeta primers that the PCR ran. The protocol was immunoSEQ multiplex PCR, while the TCRdb copy is restricted to in-frame clones and leaves out a portion. This table holds roughly 120,000 clones, 75% to 85% found once. The gene calls are TRBV7-7 and TRBJ2-5, with no clear D. The TCR was taken from a man between 35 and 55 years old in good health and CMV-seronegative. Sample: PBMCs. In nucleotides, the CDR3 is TGTGCCAGCAGCCAGGTCAGCACCCAGACCCAGTACTTC. As protein: CASSQVSTQTQYF.